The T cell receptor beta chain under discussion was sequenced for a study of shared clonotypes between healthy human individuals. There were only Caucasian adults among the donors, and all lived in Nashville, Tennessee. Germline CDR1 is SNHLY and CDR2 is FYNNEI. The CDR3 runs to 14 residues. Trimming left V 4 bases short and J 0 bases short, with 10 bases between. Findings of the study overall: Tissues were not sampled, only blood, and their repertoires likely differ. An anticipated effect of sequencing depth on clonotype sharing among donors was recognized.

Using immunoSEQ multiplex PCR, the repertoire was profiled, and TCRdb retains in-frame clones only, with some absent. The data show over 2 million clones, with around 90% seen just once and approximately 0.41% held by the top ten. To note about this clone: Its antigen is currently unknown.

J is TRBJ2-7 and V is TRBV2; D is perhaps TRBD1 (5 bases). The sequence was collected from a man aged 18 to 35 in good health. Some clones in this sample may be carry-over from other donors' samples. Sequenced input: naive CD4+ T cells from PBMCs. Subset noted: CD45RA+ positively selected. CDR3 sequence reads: CASSVNRISYEQYF. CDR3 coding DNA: TGTGCCAGCAGTGTGAACAGGATCTCCTACGAGCAGTACTTC.